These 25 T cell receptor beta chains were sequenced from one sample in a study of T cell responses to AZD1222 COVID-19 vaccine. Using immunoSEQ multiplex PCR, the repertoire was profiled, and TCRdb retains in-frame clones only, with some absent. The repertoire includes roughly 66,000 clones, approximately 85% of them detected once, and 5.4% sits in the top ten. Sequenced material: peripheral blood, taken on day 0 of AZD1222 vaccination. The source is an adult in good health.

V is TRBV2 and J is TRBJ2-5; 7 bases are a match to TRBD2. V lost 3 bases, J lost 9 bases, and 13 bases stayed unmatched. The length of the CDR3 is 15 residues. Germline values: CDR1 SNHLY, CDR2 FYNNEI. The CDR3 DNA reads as TGTGCCAGCAGTGAGGGGCGGGGGACTCTGGTGGCCCAGTACTTC. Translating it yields CASSEGRGTLVAQYF.

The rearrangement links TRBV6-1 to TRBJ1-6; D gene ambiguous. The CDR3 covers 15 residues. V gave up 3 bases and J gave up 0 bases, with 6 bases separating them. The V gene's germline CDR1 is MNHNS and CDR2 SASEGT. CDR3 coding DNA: TGTGCCAGCAGTGAGATGAGCTCCTATAATTCACCCCTCCACTTT. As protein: CASSEMSSYNSPLHF.

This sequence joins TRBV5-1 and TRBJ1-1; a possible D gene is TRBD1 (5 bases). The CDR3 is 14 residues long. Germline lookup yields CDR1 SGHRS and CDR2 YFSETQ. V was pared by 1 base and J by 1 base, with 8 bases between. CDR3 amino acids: CASSLQGQNTEAFF. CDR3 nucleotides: TGCGCCAGCAGCTTGCAGGGTCAGAACACTGAAGCTTTCTTT. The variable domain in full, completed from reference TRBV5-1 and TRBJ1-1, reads KAGVTQTPRYLIKTRGQQVTLSCSPISGHRSVSWYQQTPGQGLQFLFEYFSETQRNKGNFPGRFSGRQFSNSRSEMNVSTLELGDSALYLCASSLQGQNTEAFFGQGTRLTVV.

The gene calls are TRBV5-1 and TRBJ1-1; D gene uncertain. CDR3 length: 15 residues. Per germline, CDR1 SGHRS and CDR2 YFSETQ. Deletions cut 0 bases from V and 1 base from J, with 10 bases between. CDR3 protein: CASSLETPENTEAFF. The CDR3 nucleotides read TGCGCCAGCAGCTTGGAGACCCCGGAGAACACTGAAGCTTTCTTT. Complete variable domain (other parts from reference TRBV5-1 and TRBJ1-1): KAGVTQTPRYLIKTRGQQVTLSCSPISGHRSVSWYQQTPGQGLQFLFEYFSETQRNKGNFPGRFSGRQFSNSRSEMNVSTLELGDSALYLCASSLETPENTEAFFGQGTRLTVV.

CDR3: CASSYSAFRGGHGYTF. In DNA, the CDR3 is TGTGCCAGCAGTTACTCTGCTTTCAGGGGAGGACATGGCTACACCTTC. V gene TRBV6-5 combines with J gene TRBJ1-2; perhaps TRBD1 as D (6 bases). There are 16 residues in the CDR3. Germline V gene lookup returns CDR1 MNHEY and CDR2 SVGAGI. Trimming took 0 bases from V and 6 from J, leaving 17 bases between them.

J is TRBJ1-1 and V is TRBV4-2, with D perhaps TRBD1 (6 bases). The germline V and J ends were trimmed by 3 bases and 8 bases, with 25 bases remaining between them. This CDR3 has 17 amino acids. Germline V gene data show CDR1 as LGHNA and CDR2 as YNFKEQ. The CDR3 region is CASSQDFTGTPTREAFF. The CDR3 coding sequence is TGTGCCAGCAGCCAGGATTTTACCGGGACACCCACTCGGGAAGCTTTCTTT.

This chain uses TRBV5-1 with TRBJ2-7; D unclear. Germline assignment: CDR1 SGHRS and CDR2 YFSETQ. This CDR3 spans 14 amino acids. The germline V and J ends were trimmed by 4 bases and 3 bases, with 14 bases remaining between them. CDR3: CASSPRAGDYEQYF. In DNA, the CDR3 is TGCGCCAGCAGCCCTCGGGCTGGTGACTACGAGCAGTACTTC. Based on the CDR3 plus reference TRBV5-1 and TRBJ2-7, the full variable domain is KAGVTQTPRYLIKTRGQQVTLSCSPISGHRSVSWYQQTPGQGLQFLFEYFSETQRNKGNFPGRFSGRQFSNSRSEMNVSTLELGDSALYLCASSPRAGDYEQYFGPGTRLTVT.

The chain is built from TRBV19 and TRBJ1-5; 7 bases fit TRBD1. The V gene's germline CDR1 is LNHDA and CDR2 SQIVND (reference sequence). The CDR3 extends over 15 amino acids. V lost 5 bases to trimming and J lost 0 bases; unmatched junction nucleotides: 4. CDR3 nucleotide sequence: TGTGCCAGTAGTGGACAGGCTAATAGCAATCAGCCCCAGCATTTT. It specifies CASSGQANSNQPQHF.

The CDR3 sequence: CASSLQGVVEAFF. The DNA for the CDR3 is TGTGCCAGCAGCTTACAGGGGGTGGTTGAAGCTTTCTTT. The chain carries TRBV7-9 and TRBJ1-1; 7 bases match TRBD1. The germline V gene encodes CDR1 SEHNR and CDR2 FQNEAQ (reference sequence). The CDR3 has 13 amino acids. Losses at the gene ends were 2 bases for V and 7 bases for J; bases not matched to a gene: 4.

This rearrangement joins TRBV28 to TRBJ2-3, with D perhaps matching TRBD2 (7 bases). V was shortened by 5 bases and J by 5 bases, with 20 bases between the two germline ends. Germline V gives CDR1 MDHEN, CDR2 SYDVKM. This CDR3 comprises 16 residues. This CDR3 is CASSTRWGGAGDTQYF. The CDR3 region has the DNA TGTGCCAGCAGTACCCGGTGGGGGGGCGCGGGAGATACGCAGTATTTT.

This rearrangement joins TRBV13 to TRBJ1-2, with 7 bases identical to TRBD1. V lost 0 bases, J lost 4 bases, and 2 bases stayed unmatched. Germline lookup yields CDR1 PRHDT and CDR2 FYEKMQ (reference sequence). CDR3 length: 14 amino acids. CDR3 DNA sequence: TGTGCCAGCAGCTTAGGCTCAGGGGGCTATGGCTACACCTTC. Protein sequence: CASSLGSGGYGYTF.

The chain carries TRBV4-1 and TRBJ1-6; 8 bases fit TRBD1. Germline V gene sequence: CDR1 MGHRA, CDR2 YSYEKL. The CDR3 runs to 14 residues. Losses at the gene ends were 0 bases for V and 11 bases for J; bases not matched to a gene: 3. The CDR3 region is CASSQDSRGPPLHF. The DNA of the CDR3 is TGCGCCAGCAGCCAAGACTCCAGGGGGCCACCCCTCCACTTT.

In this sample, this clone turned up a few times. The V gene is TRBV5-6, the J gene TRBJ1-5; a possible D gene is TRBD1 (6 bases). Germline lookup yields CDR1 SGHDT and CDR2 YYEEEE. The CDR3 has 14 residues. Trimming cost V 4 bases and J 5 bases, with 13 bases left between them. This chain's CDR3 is CASSNTGLDQPQHF. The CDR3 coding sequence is TGTGCCAGCAGCAATACAGGGTTGGATCAGCCCCAGCATTTT.

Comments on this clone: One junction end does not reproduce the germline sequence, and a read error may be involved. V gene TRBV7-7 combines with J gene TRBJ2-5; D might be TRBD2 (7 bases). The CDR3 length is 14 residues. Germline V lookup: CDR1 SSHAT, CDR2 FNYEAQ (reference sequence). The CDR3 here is CASSLTAGAETQYF. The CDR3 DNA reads TGTGCTAGCAGCTTAACGGCGGGGGCGGAGACCCAGTACTTC.

The CDR3 DNA sequence: TGTGCCAGCAGCCGGCAAGGGGCACCTTACGAGCAGTACTTC. Protein product: CASSRQGAPYEQYF. The chain is built from TRBV5-5 and TRBJ2-7; D might be TRBD1 (5 bases). The CDR3 contains 14 residues. Germline lookup yields CDR1 SGHKS and CDR2 YYEKEE (reference sequence). V was trimmed by 4 bases and J by 4 bases, leaving 15 bases between them.

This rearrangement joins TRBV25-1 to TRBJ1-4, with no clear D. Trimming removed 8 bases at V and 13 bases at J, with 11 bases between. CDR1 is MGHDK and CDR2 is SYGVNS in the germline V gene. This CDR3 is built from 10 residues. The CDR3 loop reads CASRGLRLFF. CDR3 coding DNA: TGTGCCAGCCGAGGTCTGAGACTGTTTTTT.

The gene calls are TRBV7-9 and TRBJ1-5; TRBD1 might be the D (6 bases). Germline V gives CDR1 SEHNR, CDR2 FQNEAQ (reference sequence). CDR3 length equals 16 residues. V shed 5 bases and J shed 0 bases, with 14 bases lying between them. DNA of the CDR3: TGTGCCAGCAGCGATAGAGGGGGAAATAGCAATCAGCCCCAGCATTTT. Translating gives CASSDRGGNSNQPQHF.

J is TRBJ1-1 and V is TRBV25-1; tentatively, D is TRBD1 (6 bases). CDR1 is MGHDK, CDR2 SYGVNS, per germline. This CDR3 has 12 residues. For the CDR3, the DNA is TGTGGCCCGGGGGCGCGAGACACTGAAGCTTTCTTT. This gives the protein CGPGARDTEAFF. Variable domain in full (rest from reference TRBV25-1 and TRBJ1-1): EADIYQTPRYLVIGTGKKITLECSQTMGHDKMYWYQQDPGMELHLIHYSYGVNSTEKGDLSSESTVSRIRTEHFPLTLESARPSHTSQYLCGPGARDTEAFFGQGTRLTVV.

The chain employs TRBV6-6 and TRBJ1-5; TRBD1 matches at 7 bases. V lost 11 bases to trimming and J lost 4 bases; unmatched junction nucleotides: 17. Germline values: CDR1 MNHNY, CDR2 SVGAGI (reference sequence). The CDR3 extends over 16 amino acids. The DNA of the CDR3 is TGTGCCGCCTCTAGGAGGGGGCAGGGGGGTAATCAGCCCCAGCATTTT. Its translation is CAASRRGQGGNQPQHF.

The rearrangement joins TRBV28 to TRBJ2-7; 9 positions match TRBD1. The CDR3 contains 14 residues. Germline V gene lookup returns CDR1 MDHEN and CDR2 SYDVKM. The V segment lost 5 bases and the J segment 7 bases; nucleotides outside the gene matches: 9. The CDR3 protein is CASSAGTGLLEQYF. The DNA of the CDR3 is TGTGCCAGCAGTGCCGGGACAGGGCTATTAGAGCAGTACTTC. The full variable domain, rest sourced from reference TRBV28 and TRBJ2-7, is DVKVTQSSRYLVKRTGEKVFLECVQDMDHENMFWYRQDPGLGLRLIYFSYDVKMKEKGDIPEGYSVSREKKERFSLILESASTNQTSMYLCASSAGTGLLEQYFGPGTRLTVT.

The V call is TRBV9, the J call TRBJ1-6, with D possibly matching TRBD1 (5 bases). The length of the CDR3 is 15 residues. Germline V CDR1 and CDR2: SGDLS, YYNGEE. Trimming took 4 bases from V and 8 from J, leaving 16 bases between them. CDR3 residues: CASSSPGRDDSPLHF. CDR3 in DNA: TGTGCCAGCAGCTCTCCCGGGAGGGACGATTCACCCCTCCACTTT.

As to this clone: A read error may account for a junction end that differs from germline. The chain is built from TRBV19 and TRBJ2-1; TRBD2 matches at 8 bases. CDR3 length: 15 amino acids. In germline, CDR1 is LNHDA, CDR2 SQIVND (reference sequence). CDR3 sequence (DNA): TGTGCCAGTACTATAGCGGGGATGTCCTACAATGAGCAGTTCTTC. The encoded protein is CASTIAGMSYNEQFF.

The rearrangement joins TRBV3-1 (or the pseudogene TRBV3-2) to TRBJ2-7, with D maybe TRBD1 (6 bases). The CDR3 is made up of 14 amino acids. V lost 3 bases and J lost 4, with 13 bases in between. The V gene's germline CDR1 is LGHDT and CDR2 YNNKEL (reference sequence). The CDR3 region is CASSQQGLFYEQYF. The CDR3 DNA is TGTGCCAGCAGCCAGCAGGGGTTATTTTACGAGCAGTACTTC.

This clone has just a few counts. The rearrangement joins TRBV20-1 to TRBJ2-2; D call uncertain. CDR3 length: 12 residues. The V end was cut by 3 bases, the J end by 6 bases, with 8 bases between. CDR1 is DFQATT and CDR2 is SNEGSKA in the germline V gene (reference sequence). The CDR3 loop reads CSASTWAGELFF. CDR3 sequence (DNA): TGCAGTGCTAGTACATGGGCCGGGGAGCTGTTTTTT.

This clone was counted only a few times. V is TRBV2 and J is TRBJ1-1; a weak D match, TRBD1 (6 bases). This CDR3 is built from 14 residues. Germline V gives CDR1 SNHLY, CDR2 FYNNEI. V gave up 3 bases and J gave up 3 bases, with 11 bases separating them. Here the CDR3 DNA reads TGTGCCAGCAGTGAGGGGGGCACGGACACTGAAGCTTTCTTT. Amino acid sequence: CASSEGGTDTEAFF.